This T cell receptor beta chain was observed in a study of immune heterogeneity within non-small cell lung tumors. The template consisted of bulk tumor genomic DNA, with 600 ng used per sample. Every primary tumor yielded several biopsies, spaced far apart, that were taken during surgery. Samples came from untreated patients having curative surgery for newly diagnosed non-small cell lung cancer. This clonotype has more than one count but fewer than ten. Amplification of TCR beta CDR3 was performed by multiplex PCR with 32 V and 13 J primers. TCRdb analysed the multiplex PCR reads with MiXCR anew, one entry per CDR3 protein. Altogether tens of thousands of distinct CDR3 sequences are present, 25% to 30% being singletons, with the ten largest covering 3% to 4.5%. The CDR3 contains 15 residues. V was trimmed by 0 bases and J by 0 bases, leaving 8 bases between them. Germline CDR1 SGHNT, CDR2 YYREEE (reference sequence).

This TCR was sampled from a middle-aged man with non-small cell lung cancer. The chain is built from TRBV5-4 and TRBJ2-3, with D uncertain. Sequenced: lung tumor tissue. The CDR3: CASSLGLESTDTQYF. In nucleotides, the CDR3 is TGTGCCAGCAGCTTGGGGCTAGAAAGCACAGATACGCAGTATTTT.